The 13 T cell receptor beta chains listed next were all sequenced from one sample in a study of T cells in tuberculosis. Profiling relied on immunoSEQ multiplex PCR, and the TCRdb table lists in-frame clones only, not all of them. This sample yields nearly 35,000 clones, of which 91% are seen a single time; 2.2% belongs to the top ten. Input material: PBMCs. The receptors come from a donor aged 5-35 years with latent tuberculosis or without tuberculosis infection.

The chain carries TRBV5-6 and TRBJ2-3, with TRBD2 matching 8 bases. The germline CDR1 and CDR2 sequences are SGHDT and YYEEEE. The CDR3 loop spans 15 amino acids. J was trimmed by 6 bases and V by 4 bases; bases with no gene match: 10. The CDR3 protein is CASSPRGTRSDTQYF. CDR3 sequence (DNA): TGTGCCAGCAGCCCGCGCGGGACTAGGTCCGATACGCAGTATTTT.

V and J are TRBV27 and TRBJ2-1; D is perhaps TRBD1 (5 bases). Between the trimmed V and J ends, which lost 10 bases and 6 bases, there was a span of 16 bases. The CDR3 consists of 13 residues. CDR1 is MNHEY, CDR2 SMNVEV, per germline (reference sequence). For the CDR3, the DNA is TGTGCCACCGGCCAAGGGGAACCCAATGAGCAGTTCTTC. This translates into CATGQGEPNEQFF.

J is TRBJ2-5 and V is TRBV7-6, with D unclear. Trimming took 1 base from V and 5 from J, leaving 14 bases between them. The CDR3 runs 15 residues. Germline CDR1 and CDR2: SGHVS and FNYEAQ. CDR3 sequence (DNA): TGTGCCAGCAGCTTAGTGGGTGACCGGGTCGAGACCCAGTACTTC. Its translation is CASSLVGDRVETQYF.

The chain joins TRBV7-3 to TRBJ1-3; D remains ambiguous. V was shortened by 1 base and J by 9 bases, with 10 bases between the two germline ends. Germline V CDR1 and CDR2: SGHTA, FQGTGA. The CDR3 totals 13 residues. The CDR3 region has the DNA TGTGCCAGCAGCTTAAGGGAGGGAGGCACCATATATTTT. Amino acids: CASSLREGGTIYF.

The chain carries TRBV30 and TRBJ1-1; 9 bases agree with TRBD1. Germline CDR1 reads GTSNPN; CDR2 reads SVGIG (reference sequence). Trimming took 6 bases from V and 4 from J; bases not matched to a gene: 6. This CDR3 is 13 amino acids long. CDR3 sequence: CACRDRAGTEAFF. In DNA form, the CDR3 reads TGTGCCTGCCGGGACAGGGCAGGCACTGAAGCTTTCTTT.

The chain is built from TRBV4-1 and TRBJ2-7, with a tentative D call TRBD1 (6 bases). Germline V gene lookup returns CDR1 MGHRA and CDR2 YSYEKL. The CDR3 loop spans 13 amino acids. Trimming cost V 4 bases and J 1 base, with 8 bases left between them. The CDR3 coding sequence is TGCGCCAGCAGCCTCAGGGGTTCCTACGAGCAGTACTTC. This translates into CASSLRGSYEQYF.

The gene calls are TRBV9 and TRBJ2-1; 10 bases are shared with TRBD2. From germline, CDR1 is SGDLS and CDR2 YYNGEE. The CDR3 covers 15 residues. Unmatched junction bases numbered 4, after V lost 4 bases and J lost 3 bases. This CDR3 is CASSKAGGLYNEQFF. The CDR3 DNA reads TGTGCCAGCAGCAAAGCGGGGGGGCTCTACAATGAGCAGTTCTTC.

The chain links TRBV28 to TRBJ1-2, with D possibly TRBD1 on 5 matching bases. Germline CDR1 reads MDHEN; CDR2 reads SYDVKM. Trimming removed 5 bases from V and 0 bases from J, with 19 bases in between. The CDR3 has 17 amino acids. CDR3 loop: CASSGGWFAGPNYGYTF. In nucleotides, the CDR3 is TGTGCCAGCAGTGGGGGGTGGTTCGCTGGGCCTAACTATGGCTACACCTTC.

The chain combines TRBV30 with TRBJ2-3, with 11 bases that match TRBD2. This CDR3 region has 15 residues. Germline V gene lookup returns CDR1 GTSNPN and CDR2 SVGIG (reference sequence). V was clipped by 4 bases and J by 1 base; unmatched bases: 4. The CDR3 DNA sequence: TGTGCCTGGAAGCTAGCGGGAGGCCGCACAGATACGCAGTATTTT. Encoded protein: CAWKLAGGRTDTQYF.

In DNA, the CDR3 is TGTGCCTGGACGGTGGGCAGTTCAGATACGCAGTATTTT. This gives the protein CAWTVGSSDTQYF. V usage is TRBV30 and J usage is TRBJ2-3; D unresolved. Trimming cost V 4 bases and J 4 bases, with 12 bases left between them. This CDR3 region has 13 residues. CDR1 is GTSNPN, CDR2 SVGIG, per germline (reference sequence).

CDR3 bases: TGTGCCAGCAGTTACGCGGCTAGCGGTAGCAATGAGCAGTTCTTC. Its protein is CASSYAASGSNEQFF. The chain employs TRBV6-5 and TRBJ2-1, with 7 bases matching TRBD2. CDR1 is MNHEY and CDR2 is SVGAGI in the germline V gene. V lost 2 bases to trimming and J lost 6 bases; unmatched junction nucleotides: 7. The CDR3 runs to 15 residues.

The chain combines TRBV15 with TRBJ2-1; a weak D match, TRBD2 (5 bases). In germline, CDR1 is LNHNV, CDR2 YYDKDF (reference sequence). The CDR3 extends over 16 amino acids. Trimming cost V 0 bases and J 0 bases, with 9 bases left between them. The DNA for the CDR3 is TGTGCCACCAGCAGAGATAAGAGGGACTCCTACAATGAGCAGTTCTTC. Amino acids: CATSRDKRDSYNEQFF.

The chain joins TRBV6-7 to TRBJ2-5; tentatively, D is TRBD2 (5 bases). Being an ORF, TRBV6-7 has a function that is uncertain. This CDR3 region has 15 residues. V was shortened by 8 bases and J by 7 bases, with 23 bases between the two germline ends. The chain's CDR3 is CASRWVGPPRGTQYF. The CDR3 DNA is TGTGCCAGCCGTTGGGTCGGACCTCCCCGGGGGACCCAGTACTTC.